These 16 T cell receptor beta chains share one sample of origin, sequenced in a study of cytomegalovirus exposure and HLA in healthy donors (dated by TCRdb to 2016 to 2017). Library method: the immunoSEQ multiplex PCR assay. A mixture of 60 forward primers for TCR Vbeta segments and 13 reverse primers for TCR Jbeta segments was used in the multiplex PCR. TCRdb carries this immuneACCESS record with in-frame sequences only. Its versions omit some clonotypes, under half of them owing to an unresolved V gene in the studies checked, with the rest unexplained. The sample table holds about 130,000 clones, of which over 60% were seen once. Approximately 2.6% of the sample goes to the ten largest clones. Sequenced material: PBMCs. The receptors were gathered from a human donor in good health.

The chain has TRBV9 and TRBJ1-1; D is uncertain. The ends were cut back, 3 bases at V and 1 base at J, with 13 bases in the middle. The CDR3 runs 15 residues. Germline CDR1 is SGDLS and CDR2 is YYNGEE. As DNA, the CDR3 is TGTGCCAGCAGCGCCCGACCGGGGAAGAACACTGAAGCTTTCTTT. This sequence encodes CASSARPGKNTEAFF.

CDR3 sequence reads: CASSIWGQGNQPQHF. CDR3 in DNA: TGTGCCAGTAGTATCTGGGGACAGGGTAATCAGCCCCAGCATTTT. V and J are TRBV19 and TRBJ1-5, with 9 nucleotides matching TRBD1. V lost 3 bases and J lost 4; bases outside the gene matches: 4. Germline CDR1 LNHDA, CDR2 SQIVND (reference sequence). This CDR3 has 15 amino acids. The full variable domain, in which reference TRBV19 and TRBJ1-5 provide the parts outside the CDR3, is DGGITQSPKYLFRKEGQNVTLSCEQNLNHDAMYWYRQDPGQGLRLIYYSQIVNDFQKGDIAEGYSVSREKKESFPLTVTSAQKNPTAFYLCASSIWGQGNQPQHFGDGTRLSIL.

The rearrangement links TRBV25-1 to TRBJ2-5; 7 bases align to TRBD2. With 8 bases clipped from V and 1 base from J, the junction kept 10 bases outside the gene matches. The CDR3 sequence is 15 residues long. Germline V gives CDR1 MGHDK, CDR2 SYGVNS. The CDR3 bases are TGTGCCAGCGGGATTTCGGGAGGAATCCAAGAGACCCAGTACTTC. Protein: CASGISGGIQETQYF.

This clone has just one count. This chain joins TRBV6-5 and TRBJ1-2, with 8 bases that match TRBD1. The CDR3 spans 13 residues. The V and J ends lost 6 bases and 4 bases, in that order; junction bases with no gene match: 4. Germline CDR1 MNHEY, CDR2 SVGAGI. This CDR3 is CASRQGQGYGYTF. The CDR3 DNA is TGTGCCAGCAGACAAGGACAGGGCTATGGCTACACCTTC.

The CDR3 loop reads CASSQTQGRGEQYF. Written as DNA, the CDR3 is TGCGCCAGCAGCCAAACACAGGGGAGAGGCGAGCAGTACTTC. The chain carries TRBV5-1 and TRBJ2-7; 7 positions match TRBD1. The germline gives CDR1 SGHRS, CDR2 YFSETQ. V gave up 4 bases and J gave up 6 bases; unmatched junction bases: 10. The CDR3 length is 14 residues.

The CDR3 here is CAWSVPGQLPCYTF. The DNA for the CDR3 is TGTGCCTGGAGTGTACCGGGACAGCTACCATGCTACACCTTC. The chain combines TRBV30 with TRBJ1-2; TRBD1 aligns across 7 bases. The CDR3 is made up of 14 amino acids. Germline V lookup: CDR1 GTSNPN, CDR2 SVGIG (reference sequence). Trimming took 0 bases from V and 9 from J; bases not matched to a gene: 10. Variable domain in full (rest from reference TRBV30 and TRBJ1-2): SQTIHQWPATLVQPVGSPLSLECTVEGTSNPNLYWYRQAAGRGLQLLFYSVGIGQISSEVPQNLSASRPQDRQFILSSKKLLLSDSGFYLCAWSVPGQLPCYTFGSGTRLTVV.

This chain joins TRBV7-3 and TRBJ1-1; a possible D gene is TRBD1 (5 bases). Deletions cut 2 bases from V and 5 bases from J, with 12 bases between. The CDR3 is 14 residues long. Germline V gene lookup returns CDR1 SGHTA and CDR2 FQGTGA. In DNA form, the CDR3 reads TGTGCCAGCAGCTTAGGGGGGTCTGGAACTGAAGCTTTCTTT. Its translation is CASSLGGSGTEAFF.

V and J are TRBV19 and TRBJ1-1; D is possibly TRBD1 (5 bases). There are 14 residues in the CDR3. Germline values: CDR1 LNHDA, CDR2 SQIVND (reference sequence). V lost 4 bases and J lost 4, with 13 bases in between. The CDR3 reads CASSTWQGSTEAFF. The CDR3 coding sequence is TGTGCCAGTAGTACGTGGCAGGGCAGCACTGAAGCTTTCTTT.

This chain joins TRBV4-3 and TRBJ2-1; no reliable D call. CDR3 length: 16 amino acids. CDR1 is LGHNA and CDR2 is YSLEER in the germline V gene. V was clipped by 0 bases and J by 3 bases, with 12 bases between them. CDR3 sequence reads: CASSQEWQDYYNEQFF. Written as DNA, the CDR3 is TGCGCCAGCAGCCAAGAGTGGCAGGATTACTACAATGAGCAGTTCTTC.

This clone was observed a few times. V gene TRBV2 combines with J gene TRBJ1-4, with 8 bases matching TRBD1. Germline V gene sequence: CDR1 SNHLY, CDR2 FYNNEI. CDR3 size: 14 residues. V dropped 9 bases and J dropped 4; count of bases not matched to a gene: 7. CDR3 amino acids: CASNRDRSNEKLFF. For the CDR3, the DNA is TGTGCCAGTAACCGGGACAGGAGTAATGAAAAACTGTTTTTT.

The DNA of the CDR3 is TGTGCCAGCAGCAATGGGGCTAGCGGGAGGGCCGAGCAGTTCTTC. Translated, it gives CASSNGASGRAEQFF. The chain uses TRBV7-3 and TRBJ2-1; 12 bases are shared with TRBD2. Losses at the gene ends were 5 bases for V and 10 bases for J; bases not matched to a gene: 9. In germline, CDR1 is SGHTA, CDR2 FQGTGA. The length of the CDR3 is 15 residues.

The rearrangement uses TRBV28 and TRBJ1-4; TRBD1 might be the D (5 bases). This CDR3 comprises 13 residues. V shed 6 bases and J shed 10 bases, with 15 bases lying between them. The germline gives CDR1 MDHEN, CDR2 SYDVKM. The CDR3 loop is CASSSPGWGKLFF. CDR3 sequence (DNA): TGTGCCAGCAGCTCCCCAGGGTGGGGAAAACTGTTTTTT.

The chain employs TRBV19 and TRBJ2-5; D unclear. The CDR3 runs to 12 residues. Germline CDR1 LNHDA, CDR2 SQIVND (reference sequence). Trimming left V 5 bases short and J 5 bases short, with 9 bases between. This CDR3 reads CASSSSLETQYF. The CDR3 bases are TGTGCCAGTAGTTCGAGTTTGGAGACCCAGTACTTC.

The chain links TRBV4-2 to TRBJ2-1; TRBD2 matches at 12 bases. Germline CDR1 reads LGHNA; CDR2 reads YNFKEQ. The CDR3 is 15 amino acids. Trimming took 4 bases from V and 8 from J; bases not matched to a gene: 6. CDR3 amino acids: CASSPLAGGPDEQFF. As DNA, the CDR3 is TGTGCCAGCAGCCCCCTAGCGGGGGGGCCCGATGAGCAGTTCTTC.

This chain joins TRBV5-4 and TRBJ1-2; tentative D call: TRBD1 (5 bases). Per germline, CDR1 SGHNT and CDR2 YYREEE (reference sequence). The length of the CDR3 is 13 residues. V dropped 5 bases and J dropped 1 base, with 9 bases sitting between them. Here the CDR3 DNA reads TGTGCCAGCAGGCTACAGGATAACTATGGCTACACCTTC. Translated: CASRLQDNYGYTF.

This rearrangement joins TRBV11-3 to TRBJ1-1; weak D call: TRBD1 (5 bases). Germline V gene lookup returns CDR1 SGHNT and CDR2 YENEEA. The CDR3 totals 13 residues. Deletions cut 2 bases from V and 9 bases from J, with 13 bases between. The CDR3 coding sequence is TGTGCCAGCAGCTTACTCCCGGGGGGACAAGCTTTCTTT. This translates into CASSLLPGGQAFF.